Listed below are T cell receptor beta chains from one sample, sequenced in a study of cytomegalovirus exposure and HLA in healthy donors. TCRdb's table, derived via immunoSEQ multiplex PCR, lists solely in-frame clones and lacks some. The sample contains 110,000 to 150,000 clones, roughly three quarters of which appear only once. Sequences were obtained from PBMCs. The source is a female donor in good health and CMV-seronegative. CDR3s include the opening cysteine and the closing phenylalanine or tryptophan. A D gene is named only where the DNA matches it firmly. Clone size is not always given. Where it is, it says once, few, many or a class for expanded clones.

J	size	V	D	DNA	CDR3
TRBJ2-7	-	TRBV28	-	TGTGCCAGCAGTCTAAACGGGTACGAGCAGTACTTC	CASSLNGYEQYF
TRBJ2-7	-	TRBV28	-	TGTGCCATCAGGGGCCAGCCCGTTTACGAGCAGTACTTC	CAIRGQPVYEQYF
TRBJ2-1	-	TRBV21-1	-	TGTGCCAGCAGCCCCCGACAGATCCAGTTCTTC	CASSPRQIQFF
TRBJ2-1	-	TRBV28	TRBD1	TGTGCCAGCAGTGCCCCCGGGACAGGGATTGATGAGCAGTTCTTC	CASSAPGTGIDEQFF
TRBJ2-6	-	TRBV5-1	-	TGCGCCAGCAGCCGGGATTGGGGATCTGGGGCCAACGTCCTGACTTTC	CASSRDWGSGANVLTF
TRBJ1-4	few	TRBV6-8	TRBD1	TGTGCCAGCAGTTCTCCGACAGGGTCTGAAAAACTGTTTTTT	CASSSPTGSEKLFF
TRBJ2-7	-	TRBV6-5	-	TGTGCCAGCAGAGGAGGGAGAGGGGTTGCCGAGCAGTACTTC	CASRGGRGVAEQYF
TRBJ2-7	-	TRBV27	-	TGTGCCAGCAGTCATCACCCCCGGGTCTACGAGCAGTACTTC	CASSHHPRVYEQYF
TRBJ2-1	-	TRBV30	-	TGTGCCTGGACCGCGCAATCAGGCAATGAGCAGTTCTTC	CAWTAQSGNEQFF
TRBJ1-1	-	TRBV19	-	TGTGCCAGTAGTTTCAGGGGCATCTGGGTCACTGAAGCTTTCTTT	CASSFRGIWVTEAFF
TRBJ2-5	few	TRBV7-2	TRBD2	TGTGCCAGCAGCTTAGAGTCAGGAGCGGGGGGGACCCAGTACTTC	CASSLESGAGGTQYF
TRBJ1-6	-	TRBV7-3	-	TGTGCCAGCAGCCTGGCGGGACTACGGAGGAATTCACCCCTCCACTTT	CASSLAGLRRNSPLHF
TRBJ2-2	-	TRBV11-2	-	TGTGCCAGCAGCTTGTCGGGACATCAAGGGACCGGGGAGCTGTTTTTT	CASSLSGHQGTGELFF
TRBJ2-5	-	TRBV7-2	TRBD2	TGTGCCAGCAGCTTAGCCTCTAGCGGAAGGACCCAGTACTTC	CASSLASSGRTQYF
TRBJ1-3	-	TRBV5-1	-	TGCGCCAGCAGCCCAGGGGCCAGCTCTGGAAACACCATATATTTT	CASSPGASSGNTIYF
TRBJ2-6	-	TRBV4-1	-	TGCGCCAGCAGCCATGCCGGAGAACCTGGGGCCAACGTCCTGACTTTC	CASSHAGEPGANVLTF
TRBJ2-1	-	TRBV7-2	-	TGTGCCAGCAGCTCGCGGGACCTCTTTTCGGATGAGCAGTTCTTC	CASSSRDLFSDEQFF
TRBJ1-1	-	TRBV10-3	-	TGTGCCATCAGTGAAGACAGGCTTACTGAAGCTTTCTTT	CAISEDRLTEAFF
TRBJ2-6	-	TRBV12-5	-	TGTGCTAGTGGTTTGTGGACAGGGGCCAACGTCCTGACTTTC	CASGLWTGANVLTF
TRBJ2-6	once	TRBV28	-	TGTGCCAGCAGGTTGAGCTCTGGGGCCAACGTCCTGACTTTC	CASRLSSGANVLTF
TRBJ2-2	-	TRBV7-3	TRBD1	TGTGCCGTTACCAAGACAGGGGGGACCGGGGAGCTGTTTTTT	CAVTKTGGTGELFF
TRBJ1-6	-	TRBV7-2	TRBD1	TGTGCCAGCAGCTTTCGTACAGGGGGAGGAAATTCACCCCTCCACTTT	CASSFRTGGGNSPLHF
TRBJ1-2	-	TRBV19	-	TGTGCCAGTAGAGGGGGTGGCTATGGCTACACCTTC	CASRGGGYGYTF
TRBJ2-3	-	TRBV6-5	TRBD2	TGTGCCAGCAGCCCGGGACTAGCGGGGGGGAATACGCAGTATTTT	CASSPGLAGGNTQYF
TRBJ1-2	-	TRBV19	-	TGTGCCAGTAGTATTGTTAAGACAGGTGGAGCTAACTATGGCTACACCTTC	CASSIVKTGGANYGYTF
TRBJ2-3	-	TRBV9	TRBD2	TGTGCCAGCAGCGTAGCGGGAATAGCGGGGGGGAGCACAGATACGCAGTATTTT	CASSVAGIAGGSTDTQYF
TRBJ2-7	-	TRBV11-3	-	TGTGCCAGCAGCTTACGGACTCGAAACGAGCAGTACTTC	CASSLRTRNEQYF
TRBJ1-4	-	TRBV5-6	-	TGTGCCAGCAGAGCACAGGGTTCTAATGAAAAACTGTTTTTT	CASRAQGSNEKLFF
TRBJ2-3	-	TRBV7-9	-	TGTGCCAGCAGCTCTCGACTAGACTTCACAGATACGCAGTATTTT	CASSSRLDFTDTQYF
TRBJ1-6	-	TRBV5-6	TRBD1	TGTGCCAGCAGCGGCAGACAGGGCGGTAATTCACCCCTCCACTTT	CASSGRQGGNSPLHF